A selection of T cell receptor beta chains follows, all from one sample in a study of Ad26.COV2.S vaccination and SARS-CoV-2 variants. The repertoire was sequenced with immunoSEQ multiplex PCR; TCRdb's copy has only in-frame clones and lacks some. Of about 87,000 clones in the sample, roughly 84% were seen once. Here the sequenced sample was peripheral blood, taken after recovery from COVID-19. The source of these receptors is a human donor who had recovered from COVID-19. Each CDR3 is given with its conserved first and last residue. The D gene is left open where the match is weak. Clone size is given for some rows only: seen once, a few or many times, or a class if the clone is expanded.

j_call d_call clone_size v_call cdr3_aa cdr3_nt
TRBJ1-2 NA NA TRBV27 CASSLSGGRSGGYTF TGTGCCAGCAGTCTCTCGGGGGGCAGGTCGGGTGGCTACACCTTC
TRBJ1-3 NA once TRBV7-7 CASSSSPGNTIYF TGTGCCAGCAGCTCTTCTCCTGGAAACACCATATATTTT
TRBJ2-2 NA few TRBV5-1 CASSLSVSGELFF TGCGCCAGCAGCTTGTCTGTTTCCGGGGAGCTGTTTTTT
TRBJ2-1 TRBD2 NA TRBV12-5 CASGLGLAGGDEQFF TGTGCTAGTGGTCTGGGACTAGCGGGAGGGGATGAGCAGTTCTTC
TRBJ2-2 NA NA TRBV24-1 CATSDLGGAGELFF TGTGCCACCAGTGATTTGGGGGGTGCCGGGGAGCTGTTTTTT
TRBJ2-5 NA NA TRBV18 CASSIGHRETQYF TGTGCCAGCTCTATAGGTCACAGGGAGACCCAGTACTTC
TRBJ2-2 NA NA TRBV19 CASMGDGVYVGELFF TGTGCCAGTATGGGAGACGGGGTGTATGTCGGGGAGCTGTTTTTT
TRBJ1-2 TRBD1 NA TRBV5-1 CASSGTGAGGYTF TGCGCCAGCAGCGGAACAGGGGCAGGGGGCTACACCTTC
TRBJ2-3 NA NA TRBV7-3 CASSRTGLDTQYF TGTGCCAGCAGCCGGACGGGATTAGATACGCAGTATTTT
TRBJ1-2 NA NA TRBV27 CASSLQENYGYTF TGTGCCAGCAGTTTGCAGGAGAACTATGGCTACACCTTC
TRBJ2-5 NA NA TRBV9 CASSVATGIGVLQETQYF TGTGCCAGCAGCGTAGCGACAGGTATAGGGGTTTTGCAAGAGACCCAGTACTTC
TRBJ2-3 TRBD2 NA TRBV7-9 CASGTSGNTDTQYF TGTGCCAGCGGGACTAGCGGGAACACAGATACGCAGTATTTT
TRBJ2-1 NA NA TRBV5-1 CASSFGGAISYNEQFF TGCGCCAGCAGCTTTGGGGGGGCCATCTCCTACAATGAGCAGTTCTTC
TRBJ2-2 TRBD1 NA TRBV11-3 CASSLEVGTGNTGELFF TGTGCCAGCAGCTTAGAGGTGGGGACAGGTAACACCGGGGAGCTGTTTTTT
TRBJ2-6 NA few TRBV5-1 CASSLGTAQFSGANVLTF TGCGCCAGCAGCTTGGGGACAGCGCAATTCTCTGGGGCCAACGTCCTGACTTTC
TRBJ1-4 TRBD1 NA TRBV7-9 CASRYNTGTGRRNNEKLFF TGTGCCAGCAGATATAACACCGGGACAGGGCGGCGGAATAATGAAAAACTGTTTTTT
TRBJ1-2 TRBD1 once TRBV29-1 CSVVDRATSDYGYTF TGCAGCGTAGTGGACAGGGCGACCTCTGACTATGGCTACACCTTC
TRBJ1-5 NA few TRBV19 CASSLRGSSNQPQHF TGTGCCAGTAGCTTGCGGGGTTCAAGCAATCAGCCCCAGCATTTT
TRBJ1-5 TRBD1 NA TRBV6-5 CASSYSTGSDQPQHF TGTGCCAGCAGTTACTCGACAGGGAGCGATCAGCCCCAGCATTTT
TRBJ2-1 NA NA TRBV23-1 CASISSEQKNNEQFF TGCGCCAGCATTTCTTCGGAACAGAAAAACAATGAGCAGTTCTTC
TRBJ2-1 TRBD1 NA TRBV2 CASSDPGQGALDSYNEQFF TGTGCCAGCAGTGACCCTGGACAGGGGGCTCTAGACTCCTACAATGAGCAGTTCTTC
TRBJ1-1 NA NA TRBV9 CASSVGATEAFF TGTGCCAGCAGCGTAGGGGCCACTGAAGCTTTCTTT
TRBJ2-5 NA NA TRBV24-1 CATSDPVLGETQYF TGTGCCACCAGTGACCCCGTCTTGGGAGAGACCCAGTACTTC
TRBJ1-4 NA NA TRBV10-3 CAISEQVWEKLFF TGTGCCATCAGTGAACAGGTTTGGGAAAAACTGTTTTTT
TRBJ1-3 NA NA TRBV7-6 CASSFYQGQSGNTIYF TGTGCCAGCAGCTTCTATCAGGGGCAATCTGGAAACACCATATATTTT
TRBJ1-2 NA NA TRBV6-2/TRBV6-3 CASSYMGDYGYTF TGTGCCAGCAGTTACATGGGAGACTATGGCTACACCTTC
TRBJ2-7 NA NA TRBV28 CATDLRGSYEQYF TGTGCCACCGACCTCAGAGGGTCCTACGAGCAGTACTTC
TRBJ1-5 NA NA TRBV7-8 CASSLAETDVWKGNQPQHF TGTGCCAGCAGCTTAGCAGAGACAGACGTCTGGAAAGGCAATCAGCCCCAGCATTTT
TRBJ1-1 NA NA TRBV15 CATSLETVARLNTEAFF TGTGCCACCAGCTTAGAGACAGTAGCCAGGTTAAACACTGAAGCTTTCTTT
TRBJ1-1 TRBD1 NA TRBV7-3 CASSPTGGFEAFF TGTGCCAGCAGCCCTACAGGGGGCTTTGAAGCTTTCTTT
TRBJ1-1 NA NA TRBV10-3 CATTGSNEAFF TGTGCCACCACAGGGTCCAATGAAGCTTTCTTT
TRBJ2-3 NA NA TRBV10-1 CASSESWTATDTQYF TGCGCCAGCAGTGAGTCCTGGACAGCGACAGATACGCAGTATTTT
TRBJ2-1 NA NA TRBV7-2 CASSSPQGADEQFF TGTGCCAGCAGCTCTCCCCAGGGAGCCGATGAGCAGTTCTTC
TRBJ2-3 NA NA TRBV6-1 CASSEWVEVYTDTQYF TGTGCCAGCAGTGAATGGGTGGAAGTTTACACAGATACGCAGTATTTT
TRBJ2-7 NA NA TRBV5-4 CASSLDRAYEQYF TGTGCCAGCAGCTTGGACAGGGCCTACGAGCAGTACTTC
TRBJ1-5 NA NA TRBV13 CASSLGAGINQPQHF TGTGCCAGCAGCTTAGGGGCAGGGATCAATCAGCCCCAGCATTTT
TRBJ2-1 TRBD2 NA TRBV10-1 CASSESTSGYNEQFF TGCGCCAGCAGTGAGAGTACTAGCGGGTACAATGAGCAGTTCTTC
TRBJ1-6 TRBD1 NA TRBV27 CASRTRDRGLSGSPLHF TGTGCCAGCCGAACCCGGGACAGGGGGCTCAGTGGGTCACCCCTCCACTTT
TRBJ2-2 NA NA TRBV25-1 CASSARETGELFF TGTGCCAGCAGTGCCAGGGAGACCGGGGAGCTGTTTTTT
TRBJ1-1 TRBD1 few TRBV12-5 CASGPDRGLFCTEAFF TGTGCTAGTGGTCCTGACAGGGGGCTTTTTTGCACTGAAGCTTTCTTT
TRBJ2-7 NA NA TRBV11-2 CASSPSGAYEQYF TGTGCCAGCAGCCCAAGTGGGGCCTACGAGCAGTACTTC
TRBJ2-2 TRBD2 NA TRBV18 CASSTKPRGLAEIGELFF TGTGCCAGCTCGACCAAGCCCCGGGGACTAGCGGAGATCGGGGAGCTGTTTTTT
TRBJ2-1 NA NA TRBV12-3/TRBV12-4 CASSLRDEQFF TGTGCCAGCAGTCTAAGGGATGAGCAGTTCTTC
TRBJ2-3 NA NA TRBV5-1 CASSSEVPRAQYF TGCGCCAGCAGCTCGGAAGTTCCACGGGCGCAGTATTTT
TRBJ2-1 TRBD2 NA TRBV7-9 CASSSGGLAGTLDQFF TGTGCCAGCAGCTCGGGGGGGCTAGCGGGAACCCTGGACCAGTTCTTC
TRBJ2-3 TRBD1 NA TRBV4-3 CASSQEGTGTQYF TGCGCCAGCAGCCAAGAAGGGACAGGTACGCAGTATTTT
TRBJ1-6 NA NA TRBV2 CASSGRQGISPLHF TGTGCCAGCAGTGGTCGGCAAGGAATTTCACCCCTCCACTTT
TRBJ2-1 TRBD2 NA TRBV7-9 CASSALAGEGNEQFF TGTGCCAGCAGCGCGCTAGCGGGAGAGGGGAATGAGCAGTTCTTC
TRBJ2-1 NA NA TRBV5-1 CASSFTGPSLQINSYNEQFF TGCGCCAGCAGCTTCACGGGACCGTCCTTACAAATTAACTCCTACAATGAGCAGTTCTTC
TRBJ2-3 NA NA TRBV5-6 CASSLLGLGQTDTQYF TGTGCCAGCAGCTTGTTAGGTCTAGGCCAAACAGATACGCAGTATTTT
TRBJ2-7 TRBD1 NA TRBV28 CASSFGDRSYEQYF TGTGCCAGCAGTTTTGGGGACAGGAGCTACGAGCAGTACTTC
TRBJ2-7 TRBD1 NA TRBV7-9 CASSSSGTEYYEQYF TGTGCCAGCAGCTCCTCCGGGACAGAGTACTACGAGCAGTACTTC
TRBJ2-7 TRBD2 NA TRBV4-3 CASSPSGGDGNYEQYF TGCGCCAGCAGCCCCTCGGGGGGGGATGGGAACTACGAGCAGTACTTC
TRBJ1-6 NA few TRBV28 CASSFGGSPLHF TGTGCCAGCAGTTTTGGGGGATCACCCCTCCACTTT
TRBJ1-2 TRBD1 few TRBV27 CASSHNRGAYGYTF TGTGCCAGCAGCCATAACAGGGGAGCCTATGGCTACACCTTC
TRBJ2-7 TRBD2 NA TRBV7-3 CASSLSASGRTASYEQYF TGTGCCAGCAGCTTATCTGCTAGCGGGAGAACTGCTTCCTACGAGCAGTACTTC
TRBJ1-2 NA NA TRBV28 CASSLGYYGYTF TGTGCCAGCAGTCTGGGGTACTATGGCTACACCTTC
TRBJ1-1 NA NA TRBV11-2 CASSSRWDTEAFF TGTGCCAGCAGTTCGCGTTGGGACACTGAAGCTTTCTTT
TRBJ1-3 NA NA TRBV3-1/TRBV3-2 CASSLGGFGNTIYF TGTGCCAGCAGCCTAGGGGGATTTGGAAACACCATATATTTT
TRBJ2-1 TRBD2 NA TRBV5-1 CASSDRTSGTYNEQFF TGCGCCAGCAGTGACCGGACTAGCGGGACCTACAATGAGCAGTTCTTC